The 9 T cell receptor beta chains in this list originate from one sample, sequenced in a study of identical twins. TCRdb reprocessed the 5' RACE reads with MiXCR, giving one entry per CDR3 protein. The sample contains 220,000 or so distinct CDR3 sequences, roughly 7% of which appear only once. These data also formed part of another study, on yellow fever vaccine responses in identical twins.

Input material: memory (CD45RO+) T cells sorted from blood. These receptors were obtained from a woman between 18 and 29 years old in good health.

The chain is built from TRBV20-1 and TRBJ2-3; 13 nucleotides line up with TRBD2. The CDR3 sequence is 15 residues long. The germline CDR1 and CDR2 sequences are DFQATT and SNEGSKA (reference sequence). J was trimmed by 2 bases and V by 6 bases; bases with no gene match: 5. In DNA, the CDR3 is TGCAGTGCCGAACTAGCGGGAGGGCCCACAGATACGCAGTATTTT. It is translated as CSAELAGGPTDTQYF.

In its sample, this clonotype was seen many times. The chain uses TRBV6-2 or TRBV6-3 and TRBJ2-7; D ambiguous. Trimming shortened V by 4 bases and J by 2 bases, and 12 bases separated the two germline ends. Germline V gene data show CDR1 as MNHEY and CDR2 as SVGEGT. This CDR3 contains 14 residues. Here the CDR3 reads CASSSTVSTYEQYF. In nucleotides, the CDR3 is TGTGCCAGCAGTTCGACGGTCTCTACCTACGAGCAGTACTTC.

This clonotype was counted at least ten times. The chain carries TRBV12-3 or TRBV12-4 and TRBJ2-7; D call uncertain. CDR3 length: 15 residues. The V end was cut by 3 bases, the J end by 1 base, with 13 bases between. For the CDR3, the DNA is TGTGCCAGCAGTTTCTCCGGATCGGTTTCCTACGAGCAGTACTTC. Protein: CASSFSGSVSYEQYF.

This clonotype was seen ten or more times. This chain links TRBV7-9 with TRBJ1-2, with D possibly being TRBD1 (5 bases). Trimming stripped 5 bases from V and 4 bases from J, with 14 bases between. Germline assignment: CDR1 SEHNR and CDR2 FQNEAQ (reference sequence). The CDR3 sequence is 14 residues long. The CDR3 protein is CASSRDSGPYGYTF. Here the CDR3 DNA reads TGTGCCAGCAGCCGGGACTCCGGGCCCTATGGCTACACCTTC.

This clonotype was observed many times. This rearrangement joins TRBV7-8 to TRBJ2-5, with 8 nucleotides matching TRBD2. The J segment lost 3 bases and the V segment lost 2 bases, leaving 14 bases of the junction unmatched. From germline, CDR1 is SGHVS and CDR2 FQNEAQ. CDR3 length equals 18 residues. The CDR3 sequence: CASSLRTGGAAVKETQYF. The CDR3 nucleotides are TGTGCCAGCAGCTTACGAACCGGGGGGGCCGCGGTGAAAGAGACCCAGTACTTC.

The chain links TRBV3-1 to TRBJ2-3; 8 bases map to TRBD2. The CDR3 runs 15 residues. Germline V lookup: CDR1 LGHDT, CDR2 YNNKEL (reference sequence). J was trimmed by 4 bases and V by 7 bases; bases with no gene match: 10. The CDR3 is CASKGSGAIADTQYF. CDR3 in DNA: TGTGCCAGCAAGGGTAGCGGGGCAATCGCAGATACGCAGTATTTT.

The J gene is TRBJ2-1, the V gene TRBV27, with 10 positions matching TRBD2. The germline CDR1 and CDR2 sequences are MNHEY and SMNVEV (reference sequence). J lost 4 bases, V lost 2 bases, and 11 bases had no gene match. This CDR3 contains 18 residues. The CDR3 DNA reads TGTGCCAGCAGTTTAAAACTCTACGGACTAGCGGAATACAATGAGCAGTTCTTC. Translation: CASSLKLYGLAEYNEQFF.

In this sample, this clonotype turned up a few times. This rearrangement joins TRBV4-2 to TRBJ2-3; 9 bases match TRBD2. V lost 3 bases, J lost 0 bases, and 4 bases stayed unmatched. This CDR3 is built from 16 residues. CDR1 is LGHNA, CDR2 YNFKEQ, per germline. DNA for the CDR3: TGTGCCAGCAGCCAGAACGGACTAGCGAGCACAGATACGCAGTATTTT. Its translation is CASSQNGLASTDTQYF.

The rearrangement links TRBV9 to TRBJ2-1; possible D gene TRBD2, 5 bases. Trimming cost V 0 bases and J 2 bases, with 12 bases left between them. This CDR3 is built from 16 residues. CDR1 and CDR2 (germline): SGDLS, YYNGEE. CDR3 coding DNA: TGTGCCAGCAGCGTAGGAGGGCGGACCACCTACAATGAGCAGTTCTTC. Translation: CASSVGGRTTYNEQFF.